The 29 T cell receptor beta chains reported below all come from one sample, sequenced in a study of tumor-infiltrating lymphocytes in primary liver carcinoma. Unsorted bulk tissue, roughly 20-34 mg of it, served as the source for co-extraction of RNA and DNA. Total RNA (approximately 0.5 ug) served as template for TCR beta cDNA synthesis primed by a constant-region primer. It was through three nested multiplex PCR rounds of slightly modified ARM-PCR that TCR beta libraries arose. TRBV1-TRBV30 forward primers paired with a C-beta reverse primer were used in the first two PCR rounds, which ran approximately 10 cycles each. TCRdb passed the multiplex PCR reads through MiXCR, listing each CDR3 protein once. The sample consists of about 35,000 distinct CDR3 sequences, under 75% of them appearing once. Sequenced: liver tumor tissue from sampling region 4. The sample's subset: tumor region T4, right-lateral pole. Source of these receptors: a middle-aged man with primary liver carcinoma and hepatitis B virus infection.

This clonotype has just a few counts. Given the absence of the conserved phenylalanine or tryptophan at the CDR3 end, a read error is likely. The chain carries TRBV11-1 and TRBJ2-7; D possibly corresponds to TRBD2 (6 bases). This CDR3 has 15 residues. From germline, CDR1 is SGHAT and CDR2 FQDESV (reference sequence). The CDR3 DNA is TGTGTCAGCAGCTTAATGGGATCGGGAGAATACGAGCAGTACTTA. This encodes CVSSLMGSGEYEQYL.

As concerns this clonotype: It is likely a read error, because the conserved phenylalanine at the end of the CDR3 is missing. This CDR3 reads CSAMTSGTGTPNEQYL. For the CDR3, the DNA is TGTAGCGCCATGACATCTGGGACCGGCACTCCCAACGAGCAGTACCTC. The V call is TRBV29-1, the J call TRBJ2-7; perhaps D is TRBD1 or TRBD2 (5 bases each). The CDR3 runs to 16 residues. The germline gives CDR1 SQVTM, CDR2 ANQGSEA.

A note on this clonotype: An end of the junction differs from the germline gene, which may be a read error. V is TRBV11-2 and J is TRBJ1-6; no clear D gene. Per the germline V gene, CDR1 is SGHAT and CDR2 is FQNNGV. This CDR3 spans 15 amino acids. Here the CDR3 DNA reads TGTGCCAGCAGTCAAGGACTGGGAGTGAATTCACCCCCCCACTTT. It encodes CASSQGLGVNSPPHF.

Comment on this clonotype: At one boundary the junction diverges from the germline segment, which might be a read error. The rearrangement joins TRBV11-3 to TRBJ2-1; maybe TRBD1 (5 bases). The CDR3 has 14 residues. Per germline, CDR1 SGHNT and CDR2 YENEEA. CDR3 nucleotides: TGTGTCAGCAGCTTAGGGGTCAACAATAATGAGCAGTTCTTC. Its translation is CVSSLGVNNNEQFF.

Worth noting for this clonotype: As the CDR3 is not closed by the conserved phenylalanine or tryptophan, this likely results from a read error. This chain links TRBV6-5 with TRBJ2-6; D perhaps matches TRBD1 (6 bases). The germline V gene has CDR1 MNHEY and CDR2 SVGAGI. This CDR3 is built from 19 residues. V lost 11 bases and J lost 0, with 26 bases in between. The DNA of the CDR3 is TGTGCCTGTAATGAGAAACCGGGACACCTGAGCTCTGGGGCCAACGTCCTGACTTAC. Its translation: CACNEKPGHLSSGANVLTY.

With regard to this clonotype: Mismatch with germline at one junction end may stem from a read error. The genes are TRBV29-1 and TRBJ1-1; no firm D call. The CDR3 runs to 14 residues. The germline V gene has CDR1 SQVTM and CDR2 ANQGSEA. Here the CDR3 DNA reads TGCAGCGTTCGGGCGGGGTGGGGAATGAACACTGAAGCTTTC. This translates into CSVRAGWGMNTEAF.

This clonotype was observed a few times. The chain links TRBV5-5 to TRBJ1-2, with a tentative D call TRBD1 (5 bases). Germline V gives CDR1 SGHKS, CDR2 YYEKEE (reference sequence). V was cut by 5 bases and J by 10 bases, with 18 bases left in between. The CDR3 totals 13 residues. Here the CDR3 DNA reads TGTGCCAGCAGGGCGCCGGGACCTTCTGACTACACCTTC. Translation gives CASRAPGPSDYTF.

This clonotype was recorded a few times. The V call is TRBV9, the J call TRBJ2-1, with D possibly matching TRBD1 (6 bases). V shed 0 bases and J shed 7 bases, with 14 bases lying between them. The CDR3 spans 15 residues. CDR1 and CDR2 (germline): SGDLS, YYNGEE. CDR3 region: CASSVDLLQGNEQFF. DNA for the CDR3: TGTGCCAGCAGCGTAGATCTTCTGCAGGGGAATGAGCAGTTCTTC. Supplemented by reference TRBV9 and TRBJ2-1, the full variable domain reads DSGVTQTPKHLITATGQRVTLRCSPRSGDLSVYWYQQSLDQGLQFLIQYYNGEERAKGNILERFSAQQFPDLHSELNLSSLELGDSALYFCASSVDLLQGNEQFFGPGTRLTVL.

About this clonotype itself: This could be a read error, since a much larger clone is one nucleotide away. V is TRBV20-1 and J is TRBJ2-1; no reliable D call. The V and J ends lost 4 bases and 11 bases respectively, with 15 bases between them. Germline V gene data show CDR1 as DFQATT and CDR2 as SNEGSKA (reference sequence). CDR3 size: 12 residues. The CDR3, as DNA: TGCAGTGCTAACGAGTTTTCGAATAAGCAGTTCTTC. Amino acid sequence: CSANEFSNKQFF.

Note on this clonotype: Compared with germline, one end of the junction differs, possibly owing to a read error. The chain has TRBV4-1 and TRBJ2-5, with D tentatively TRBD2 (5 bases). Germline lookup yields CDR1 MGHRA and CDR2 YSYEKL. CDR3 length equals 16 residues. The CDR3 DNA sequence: TGCGCCAGTATCCAAGATTGGGGAGCTCACCAAGAGACCCAGTGCTTC. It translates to CASIQDWGAHQETQCF.

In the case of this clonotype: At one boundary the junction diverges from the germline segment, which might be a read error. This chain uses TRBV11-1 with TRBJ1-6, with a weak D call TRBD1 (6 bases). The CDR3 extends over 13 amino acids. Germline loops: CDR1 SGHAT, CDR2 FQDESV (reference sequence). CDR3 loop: CARSRTVVSPLHF. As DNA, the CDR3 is TGTGCCAGGAGCCGGACAGTGGTTTCACCCCTCCATTTT.

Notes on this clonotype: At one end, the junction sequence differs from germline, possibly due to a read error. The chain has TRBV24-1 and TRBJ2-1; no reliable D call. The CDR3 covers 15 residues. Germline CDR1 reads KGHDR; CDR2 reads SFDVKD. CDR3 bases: TGTGCCACCAGTGTTAGTGAGCCTGGCTACAATGACCAGTTCTTC. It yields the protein CATSVSEPGYNDQFF.

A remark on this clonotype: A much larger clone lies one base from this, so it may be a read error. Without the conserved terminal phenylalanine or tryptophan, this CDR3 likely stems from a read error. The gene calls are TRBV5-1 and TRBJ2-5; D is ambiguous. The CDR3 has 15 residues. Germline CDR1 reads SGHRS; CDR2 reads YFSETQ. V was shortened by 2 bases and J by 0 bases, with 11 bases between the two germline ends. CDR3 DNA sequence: TGCGCCAGCAGCTTCCCCGGGCGGAACCAAGAGACCCAGTACATC. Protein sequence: CASSFPGRNQETQYI.

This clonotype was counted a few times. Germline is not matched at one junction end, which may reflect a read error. CDR3 amino acids: CASSHVSFGTEDSEAFF. CDR3 sequence (DNA): TGTGCAAGCAGCCACGTCAGTTTTGGGACAGAGGACTCTGAAGCTTTCTTT. This chain connects TRBV5-4 to TRBJ1-1; 7 nucleotides line up with TRBD1. Germline CDR1 SGHNT, CDR2 YYREEE (reference sequence). The CDR3 totals 17 residues.

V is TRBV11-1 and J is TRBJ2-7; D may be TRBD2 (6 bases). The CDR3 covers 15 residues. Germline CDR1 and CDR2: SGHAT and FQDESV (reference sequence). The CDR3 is CASGSSRDSSYEQYF. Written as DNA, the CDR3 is TGTGCAAGCGGCTCATCGCGGGACTCCTCCTACGAGCAGTACTTC.

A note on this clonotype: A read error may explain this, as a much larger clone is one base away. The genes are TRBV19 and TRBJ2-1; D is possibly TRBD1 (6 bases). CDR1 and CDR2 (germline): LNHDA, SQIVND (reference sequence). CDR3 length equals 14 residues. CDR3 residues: CDSSRGQRMNEQFF. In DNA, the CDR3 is TGTGACAGTAGTAGAGGACAGCGGATGAATGAGCAGTTCTTC. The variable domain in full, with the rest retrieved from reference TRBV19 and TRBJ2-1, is DGGITQSPKYLFRKEGQNVTLSCEQNLNHDAMYWYRQDPGQGLRLIYYSQIVNDFQKGDIAEGYSVSREKKESFPLTVTSAQKNPTAFYLCDSSRGQRMNEQFFGPGTRLTVL.

DNA of the CDR3: TGTGCCATGCAGGGTGATGGGCATGGCTACACCTTC. Translating it yields CAMQGDGHGYTF. The V and J genes are TRBV6-6 and TRBJ1-2; a possible D gene is TRBD1 (5 bases). Trimming removed 10 bases from V and 6 bases from J, with 15 bases in between. CDR3 length equals 12 residues. Germline CDR1 and CDR2: MNHNY and SVGAGI (reference sequence).

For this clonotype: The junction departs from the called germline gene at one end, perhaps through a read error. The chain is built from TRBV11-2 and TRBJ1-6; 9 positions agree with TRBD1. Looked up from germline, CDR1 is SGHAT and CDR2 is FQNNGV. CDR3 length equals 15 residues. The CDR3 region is CASSQGQGANSRLHF. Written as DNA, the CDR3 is TGTGCCAGCAGCCAGGGACAGGGAGCGAATTCACGCCTCCACTTT. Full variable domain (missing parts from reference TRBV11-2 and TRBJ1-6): EAGVAQSPRYKIIEKRQSVAFWCNPISGHATLYWYQQILGQGPKLLIQFQNNGVVDDSQLPKDRFSAERLKGVDSTLKIQPAKLEDSAVYLCASSQGQGANSRLHFGNGTRLTVT.

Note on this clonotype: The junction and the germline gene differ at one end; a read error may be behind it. Here the CDR3 reads CASSPYPDTTNYSYTF. In nucleotides, the CDR3 is TGTGCCAGCAGCCCTTACCCGGACACAACTAACTATAGCTACACCTTC. The chain uses TRBV5-5 and TRBJ1-2, with D possibly TRBD1 on 5 matching bases. The CDR3 runs 16 residues. Germline assignment: CDR1 SGHKS and CDR2 YYEKEE (reference sequence).

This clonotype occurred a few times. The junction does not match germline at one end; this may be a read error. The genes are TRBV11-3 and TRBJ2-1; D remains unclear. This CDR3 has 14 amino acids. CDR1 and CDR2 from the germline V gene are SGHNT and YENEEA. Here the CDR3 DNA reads TGTGCCAGTAGCTTATGCGTCTCAAACAATGAGCAGTTCTTC. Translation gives CASSLCVSNNEQFF.

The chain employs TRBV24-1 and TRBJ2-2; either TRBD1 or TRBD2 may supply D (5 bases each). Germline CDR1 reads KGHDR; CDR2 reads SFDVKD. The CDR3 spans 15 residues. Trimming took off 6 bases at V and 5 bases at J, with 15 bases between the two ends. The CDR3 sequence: CATSPIGTRTGELFF. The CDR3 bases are TGTGCCACCAGTCCTATAGGGACGAGGACCGGGGAGCTGTTTTTT.

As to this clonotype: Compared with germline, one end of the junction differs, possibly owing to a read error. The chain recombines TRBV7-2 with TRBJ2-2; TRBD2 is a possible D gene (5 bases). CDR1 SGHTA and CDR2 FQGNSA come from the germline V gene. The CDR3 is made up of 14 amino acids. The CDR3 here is CASSLGQRAGELFF. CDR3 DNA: TGTGCCAGCAGCTTAGGGCAGAGGGCCGGGGAGCTGTTCTTT.

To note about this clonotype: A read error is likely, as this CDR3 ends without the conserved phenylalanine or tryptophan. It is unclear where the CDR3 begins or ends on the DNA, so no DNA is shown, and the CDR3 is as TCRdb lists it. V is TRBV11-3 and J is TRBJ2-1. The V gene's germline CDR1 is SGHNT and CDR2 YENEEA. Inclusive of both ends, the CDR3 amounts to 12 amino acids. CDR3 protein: CASSLNANEHFC.

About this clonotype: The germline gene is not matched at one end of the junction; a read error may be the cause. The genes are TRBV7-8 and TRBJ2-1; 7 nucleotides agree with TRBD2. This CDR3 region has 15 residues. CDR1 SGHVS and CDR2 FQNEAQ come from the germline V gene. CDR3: CASSPSGMGDDEQFF. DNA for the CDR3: TGTGCCAGCTCTCCCAGCGGGATGGGCGACGATGAGCAATTCTTC. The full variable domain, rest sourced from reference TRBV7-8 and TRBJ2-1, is GAGVSQSPRYKVAKRGQDVALRCDPISGHVSLFWYQQALGQGPEFLTYFQNEAQLDKSGLPSDRFFAERPEGSVSTLKIQRTQQEDSAVYLCASSPSGMGDDEQFFGPGTRLTVL.

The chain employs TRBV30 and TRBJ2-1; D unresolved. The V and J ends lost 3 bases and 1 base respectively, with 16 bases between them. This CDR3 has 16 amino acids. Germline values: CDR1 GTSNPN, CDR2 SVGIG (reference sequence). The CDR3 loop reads CAWSRSGSESYNEQFF. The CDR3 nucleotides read TGTGCCTGGAGCCGGTCGGGTTCTGAGTCCTACAATGAGCAGTTCTTC.

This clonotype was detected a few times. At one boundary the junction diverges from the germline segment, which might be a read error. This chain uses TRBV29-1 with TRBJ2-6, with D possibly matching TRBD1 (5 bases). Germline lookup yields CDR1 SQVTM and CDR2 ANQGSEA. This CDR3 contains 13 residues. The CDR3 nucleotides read TGCAGCGTTGCCACCTCTGGGGCCAACATCCTGACTTTC. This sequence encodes CSVATSGANILTF. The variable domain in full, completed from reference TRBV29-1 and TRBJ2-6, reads SAVISQKPSRDICQRGTSLTIQCQVDSQVTMMFWYRQQPGQSLTLIATANQGSEATYESGFVIDKFPISRPNLTFSTLTVSNMSPEDSSIYLCSVATSGANILTFGAGSRLTVL.

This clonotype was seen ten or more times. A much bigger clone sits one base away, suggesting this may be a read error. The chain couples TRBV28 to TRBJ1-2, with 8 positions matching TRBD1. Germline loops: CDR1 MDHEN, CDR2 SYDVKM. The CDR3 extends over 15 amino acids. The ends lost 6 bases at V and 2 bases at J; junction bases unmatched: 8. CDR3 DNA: TGTGCCAGCAGATCCGGGACAGGAGGAAACTATGGCTACACCTTC. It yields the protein CASRSGTGGNYGYTF.

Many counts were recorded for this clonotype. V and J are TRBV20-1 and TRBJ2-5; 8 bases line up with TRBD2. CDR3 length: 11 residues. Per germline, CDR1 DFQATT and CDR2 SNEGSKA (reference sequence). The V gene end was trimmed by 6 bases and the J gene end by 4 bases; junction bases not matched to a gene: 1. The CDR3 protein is CSARGGETQYF. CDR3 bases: TGCAGTGCCCGGGGGGGAGAGACCCAGTACTTC.

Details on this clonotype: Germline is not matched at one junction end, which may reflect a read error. Here the CDR3 DNA reads TGCGCAAGCAGGGCTATTAGCTCCTACAATGAGCAGTTCTTC. It is translated as CASRAISSYNEQFF. This chain uses TRBV5-1 with TRBJ2-1; maybe TRBD1 (5 bases). In germline, CDR1 is SGHRS, CDR2 YFSETQ. This CDR3 contains 14 residues.